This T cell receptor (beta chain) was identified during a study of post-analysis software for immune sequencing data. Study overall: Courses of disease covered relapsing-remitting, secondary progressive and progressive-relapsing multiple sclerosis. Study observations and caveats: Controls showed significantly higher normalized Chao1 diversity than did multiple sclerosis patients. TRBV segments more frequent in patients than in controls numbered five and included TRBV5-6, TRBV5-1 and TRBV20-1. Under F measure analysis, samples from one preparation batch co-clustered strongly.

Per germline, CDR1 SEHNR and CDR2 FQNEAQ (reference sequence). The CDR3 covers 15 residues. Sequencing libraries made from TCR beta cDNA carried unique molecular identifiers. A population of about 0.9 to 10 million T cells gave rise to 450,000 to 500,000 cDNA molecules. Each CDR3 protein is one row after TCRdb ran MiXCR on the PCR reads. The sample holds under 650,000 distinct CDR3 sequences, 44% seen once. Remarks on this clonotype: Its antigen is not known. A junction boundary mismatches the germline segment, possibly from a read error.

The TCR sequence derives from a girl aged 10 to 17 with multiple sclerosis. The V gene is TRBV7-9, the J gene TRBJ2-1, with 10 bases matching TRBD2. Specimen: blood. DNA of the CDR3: TGTGTCAGCAGCCAGGGGGCTAGCGGGAGCAACGAGCAGTTCTTC. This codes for CVSSQGASGSNEQFF.